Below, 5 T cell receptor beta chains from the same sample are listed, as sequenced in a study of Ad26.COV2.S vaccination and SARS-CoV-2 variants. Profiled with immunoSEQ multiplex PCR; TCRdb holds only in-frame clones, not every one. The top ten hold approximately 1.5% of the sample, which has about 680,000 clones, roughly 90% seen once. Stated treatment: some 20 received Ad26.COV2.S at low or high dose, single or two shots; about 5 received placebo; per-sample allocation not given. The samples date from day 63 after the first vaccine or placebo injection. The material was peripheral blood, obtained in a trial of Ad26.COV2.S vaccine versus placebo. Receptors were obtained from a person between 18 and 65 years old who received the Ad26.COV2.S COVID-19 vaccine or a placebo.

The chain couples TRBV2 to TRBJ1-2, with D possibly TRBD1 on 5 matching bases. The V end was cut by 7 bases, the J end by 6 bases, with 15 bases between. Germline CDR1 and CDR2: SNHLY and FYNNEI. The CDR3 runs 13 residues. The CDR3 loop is CASIRGGNDGYTF. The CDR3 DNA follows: TGTGCCAGCATTCGGGGGGGTAATGATGGCTACACCTTC.

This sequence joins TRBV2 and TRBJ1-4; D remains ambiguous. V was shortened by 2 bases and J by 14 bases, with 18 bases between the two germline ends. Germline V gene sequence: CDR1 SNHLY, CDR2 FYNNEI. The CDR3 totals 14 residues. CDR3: CASSERRTSTPLFF. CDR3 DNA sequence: TGTGCCAGCAGTGAAAGGCGAACAAGCACTCCCCTGTTTTTT. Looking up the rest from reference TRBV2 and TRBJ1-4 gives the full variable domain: EPEVTQTPSHQVTQMGQEVILRCVPISNHLYFYWYRQILGQKVEFLVSFYNNEISEKSEIFDDQFSVERPDGSNFTLKIRSTKLEDSAMYFCASSERRTSTPLFFGSGTQLSVL.

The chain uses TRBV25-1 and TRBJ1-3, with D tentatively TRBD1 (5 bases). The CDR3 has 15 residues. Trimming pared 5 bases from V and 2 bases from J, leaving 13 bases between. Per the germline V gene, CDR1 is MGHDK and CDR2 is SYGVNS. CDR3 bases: TGTGCCAGCAGTCGAGGAGGGGCGGCTGGAAACACCATATATTTT. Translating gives CASSRGGAAGNTIYF. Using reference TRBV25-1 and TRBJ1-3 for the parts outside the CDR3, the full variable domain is EADIYQTPRYLVIGTGKKITLECSQTMGHDKMYWYQQDPGMELHLIHYSYGVNSTEKGDLSSESTVSRIRTEHFPLTLESARPSHTSQYLCASSRGGAAGNTIYFGEGSWLTVV.

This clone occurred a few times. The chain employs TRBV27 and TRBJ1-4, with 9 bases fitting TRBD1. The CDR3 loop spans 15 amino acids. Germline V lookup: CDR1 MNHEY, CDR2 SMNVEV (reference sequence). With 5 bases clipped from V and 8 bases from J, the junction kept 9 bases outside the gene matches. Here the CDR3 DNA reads TGTGCCAGCAGTAGGACCGGGACAGGGAGAGAAAAACTGTTTTTT. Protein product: CASSRTGTGREKLFF.

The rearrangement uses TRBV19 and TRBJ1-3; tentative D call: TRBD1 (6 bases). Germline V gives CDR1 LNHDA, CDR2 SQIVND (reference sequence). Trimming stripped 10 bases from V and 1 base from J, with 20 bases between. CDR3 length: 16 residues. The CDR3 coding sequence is TGTGCCACCAGTCGCCGGTTGCAGGGGTCTGGAAACACCATATATTTT. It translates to CATSRRLQGSGNTIYF.